This T cell receptor beta chain is from a study of CD8 T cells in ankylosing spondylitis. The germline CDR1 and CDR2 sequences are LNHNV and YYDKDF (reference sequence). This CDR3 has 13 amino acids. To note about this clonotype: Its antigen is currently unknown. One end of the junction varies from germline; a read error may be responsible.

Construction of TCR beta libraries was performed using quantitative 5'-RACE with molecular barcodes. In TCRdb, the 5' RACE reads were re-called with MiXCR into one record per CDR3 protein. The table records 250,000 or so distinct CDR3 sequences, more than 20% of them present only once. Broader study findings: For ankylosing spondylitis blood, a TCR beta motif of about eight highly homologous variants appeared characteristic. Enrichment of disease-linked clones was reportedly significant in matched ankylosing spondylitis synovial fluid. A CD8+ phenotype characterized the disease-linked clones, which were relatively rare in peripheral blood.

Sequenced input: blood, either unsorted or a sorted T cell fraction (not recorded which). The chain has TRBV15 and TRBJ1-1; D not certain. This sequence was found in a male donor with ankylosing spondylitis or in good health (not recorded which). The CDR3 region is CATIRVIGTEAFF. CDR3 coding DNA: TGTGCCACCATCAGAGTAATTGGGACTGAAGCTTTCTTT.